This T cell receptor beta chain originates from a study of regulatory T cells in long-lasting Graves disease (dated by TCRdb to the early 2020s). For context, the study as a whole: Persistent Graves' disease meant more than 5 years of antithyroid drug treatment with TSH receptor autoantibodies that stayed positive. TCR sequencing covered some 13 persistent and 20 newly diagnosed Graves' disease patients, around 35 samples in total. Peripheral blood TCR sequencing and RNA sequencing compared persistent Graves' disease patients with newly diagnosed Graves' disease patients. Persistent Graves' disease patients in the clinical cohort had taken antithyroid drugs for about 9.7 years on average. The study took place in China and was registered as a clinical trial. The paper's findings and limits, for the study overall: Persistent disease showed preferential use of TRBV28, TRBJ1-2 and TRBJ2-5, whereas newly diagnosed disease favored TRBV20-1 and TRBJ2-1. Only the TCR beta chain was sequenced and analyzed. Patients with persistent disease shared more public clonotypes (about 2,700) than newly diagnosed patients did (around 1,000). The authors acknowledged the small sample size as a limitation that may reduce accuracy. Compared with newly diagnosed patients, persistent Graves' disease patients had lower TCR Shannon entropy and fewer highly expanded clones, which suggests clonal expansion. Only peripheral blood was studied, because thyroid tissue, the primary lesion, was inaccessible.

According to the study, the label for this sample's time point signals: persistent/refractory GD, antithyroid drugs over 5 years with positive TRAb. RNA was extracted from PBMCs in TRIzol for both TCR sequencing and RNA sequencing. Graves' disease was diagnosed according to American Thyroid Association guidelines. Recruitment of patients was carried out at an endocrinology department in Xi'an, China. From each patient, approximately 10 milliliters of peripheral blood was collected into an EDTA anticoagulant tube. Ficoll Paque Plus density gradient separation was used to isolate PBMCs, and no additional T cell sorting was done. RNA quality was checked with an Agilent 2100 Bioanalyzer and agarose gel, and concentration with a NanoDrop 2000. Library preparation employed multiplex PCR. Instrument used: Illumina HiSeq 4000. To build TCR beta libraries, CDR3 regions were amplified by Arm-PCR using iRepertoire HTBI primers. Before sequencing, the PCR products went through gel purification. The study's processing was this. Gene usage analysis of CDR3 amino acid clonotypes used the approximately 62 TRBV and some 15 TRBJ segments found across samples. COPE and FqMerger were used to merge filtered high-quality paired reads into contigs. Contigs were aligned with BLAST to IMGT TRBV, TRBD and TRBJ reference genes, and CDR3 was defined per IMGT. Any clonotype with a frequency above 0.1% was counted as a highly expanded clone. Shannon entropy served as the measure of repertoire diversity, while the Gini coefficient captured V-J evenness. A clonotype was considered public if more than one individual shared it. The public sequencing data were trimmed at Q25 with fastp and processed into clonotypes with MiXCR by TCRdb, which kept only in-frame beta chains. CDR3 protein duplicates are merged, each entry listing the most common genes and DNA. The V and J calls, along with clone size, are taken from TCRdb and not from the paper's own processing. A total of approximately 440,000 distinct CDR3 sequences appear in this sample, about a quarter of them only once. 26% of the sample lies in the top ten.

CDR1 is given as SGHTA and CDR2 as FQGNSA, both from the germline V gene. V and J are trimmed by 5 bases and 3 bases, and the gene matches miss 7 bases of the junction. Including cysteine and phenylalanine, the CDR3 has 15 amino acids. Here the CDR3 DNA is all that survives: 45 bases in frame from base 1. This clonotype was counted at least ten times. Its specific antigen is unknown. Base qualities are missing; no much larger clone stands one base away. The TCR was taken from a female donor with Graves disease. The sample here was peripheral blood mononuclear cells (PBMCs), taken when the disease was refractory, from a patient treated with antithyroid drugs. Rearrangement joined TRBV7-2 to TRBJ1-2; 9 central bases correspond to TRBD1. The CDR3 corresponds to CASSRDRVSDYGYTF. The nucleotide sequence is given as TGTGCCAGCAGCCGGGACAGGGTGAGCGACTATGGCTACACCTTC.